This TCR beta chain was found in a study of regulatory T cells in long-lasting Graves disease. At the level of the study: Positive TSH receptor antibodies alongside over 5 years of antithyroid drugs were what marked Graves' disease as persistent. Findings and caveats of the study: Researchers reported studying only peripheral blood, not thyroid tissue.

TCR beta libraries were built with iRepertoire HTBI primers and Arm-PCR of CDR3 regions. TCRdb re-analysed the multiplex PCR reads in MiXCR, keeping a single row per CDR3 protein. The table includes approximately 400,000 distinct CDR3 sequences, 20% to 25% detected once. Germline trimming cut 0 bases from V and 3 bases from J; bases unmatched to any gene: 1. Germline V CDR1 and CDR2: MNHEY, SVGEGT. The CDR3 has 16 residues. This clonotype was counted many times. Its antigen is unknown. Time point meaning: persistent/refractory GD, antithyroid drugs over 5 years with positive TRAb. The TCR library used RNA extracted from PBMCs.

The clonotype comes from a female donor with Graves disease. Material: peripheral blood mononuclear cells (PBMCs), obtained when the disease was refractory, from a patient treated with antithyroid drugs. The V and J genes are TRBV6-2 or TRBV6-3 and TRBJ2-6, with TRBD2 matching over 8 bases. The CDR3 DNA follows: TGTGCCAGCAGTTACTCGAGCGGGAGTGGGGCCAACGTCCTGACTTTC. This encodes CASSYSSGSGANVLTF.